This T cell receptor beta chain was found in a study of T cells after posttransplantation cyclophosphamide. Treatment was busulfan-fludarabine conditioning, a marrow graft, and cyclophosphamide on days +3 and +4. This clone occurred many times. Clones were sequenced by immunoSEQ multiplex PCR, and TCRdb holds only the in-frame ones, with some missing. The sample offers approximately 13,000 clones and no singletons, the top ten holding under 30%. This receptor was taken from a female patient between 35 and 55 years old who received an allogeneic stem cell transplant from a related donor, was CMV-positive, and had no GVHD. A share of the T cells may be of graft donor origin. Sequenced material: PBMCs, taken 950 to 1,200 days after allogeneic stem cell transplant with posttransplant cyclophosphamide.

The CDR3 region has the DNA TGCGCCAGCAGCTTTGGGGGGACCGGGGAGCTGTTTTTT. Amino acids: CASSFGGTGELFF. The V call is TRBV5-1, the J call TRBJ2-2; maybe TRBD2 (6 bases). This CDR3 is 13 amino acids long. Per the germline V gene, CDR1 is SGHRS and CDR2 is YFSETQ. Trimming stripped 2 bases from V and 5 bases from J, with 7 bases between.